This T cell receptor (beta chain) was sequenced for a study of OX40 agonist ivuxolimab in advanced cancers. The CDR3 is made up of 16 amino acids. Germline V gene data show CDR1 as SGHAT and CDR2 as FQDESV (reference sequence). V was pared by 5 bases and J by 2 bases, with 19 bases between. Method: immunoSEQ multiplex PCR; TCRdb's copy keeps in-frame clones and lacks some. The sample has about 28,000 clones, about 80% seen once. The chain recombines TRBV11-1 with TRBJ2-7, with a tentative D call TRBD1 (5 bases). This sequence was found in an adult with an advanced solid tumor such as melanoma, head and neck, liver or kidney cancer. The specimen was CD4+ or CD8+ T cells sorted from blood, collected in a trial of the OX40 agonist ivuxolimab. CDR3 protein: CASSPIRAGKTYEQYF. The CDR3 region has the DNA TGTGCCAGCAGCCCGATCCGGGCAGGGAAAACCTACGAGCAGTACTTC. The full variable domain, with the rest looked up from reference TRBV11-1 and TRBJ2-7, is EAEVAQSPRYKITEKSQAVAFWCDPISGHATLYWYRQILGQGPELLVQFQDESVVDDSQLPKDRFSAERLKGVDSTLKIQPAELGDSAMYLCASSPIRAGKTYEQYFGPGTRLTVT.